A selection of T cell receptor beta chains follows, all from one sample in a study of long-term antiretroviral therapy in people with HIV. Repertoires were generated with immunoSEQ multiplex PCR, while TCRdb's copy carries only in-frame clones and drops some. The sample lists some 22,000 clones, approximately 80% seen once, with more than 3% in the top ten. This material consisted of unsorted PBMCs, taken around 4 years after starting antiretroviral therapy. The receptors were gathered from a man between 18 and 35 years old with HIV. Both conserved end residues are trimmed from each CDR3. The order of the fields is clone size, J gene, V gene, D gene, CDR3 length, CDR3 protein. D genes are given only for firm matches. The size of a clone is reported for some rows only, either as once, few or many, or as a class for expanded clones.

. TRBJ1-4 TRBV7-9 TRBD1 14 ASSLSPGGGNEKLF
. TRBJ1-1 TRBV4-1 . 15 ASSQVSLNRLNTEAF
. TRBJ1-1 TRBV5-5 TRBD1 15 ASSYARGGRMNTEAF
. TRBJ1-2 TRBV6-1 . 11 ASSLTGLRDYT
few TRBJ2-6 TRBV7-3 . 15 ASSSRNSGSGANVLT
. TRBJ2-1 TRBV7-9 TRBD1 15 ASSLETGTANGDEQF
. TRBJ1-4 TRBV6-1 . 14 ASSEAVGGSVEKLF
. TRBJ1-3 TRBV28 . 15 AGGDPTSLTSGNTIY
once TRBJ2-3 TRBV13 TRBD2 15 ASSLVLGTSNGDTQY
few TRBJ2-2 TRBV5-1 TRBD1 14 ASSPPGQSNTGELF
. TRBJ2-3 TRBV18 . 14 ASSPKETISTDTQY
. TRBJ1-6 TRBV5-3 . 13 ARSFRRDPNSPLH
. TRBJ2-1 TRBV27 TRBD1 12 ASSRQGYGNEQF
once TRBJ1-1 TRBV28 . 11 ASAGEGGTEAF
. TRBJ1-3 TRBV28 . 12 ASSFPYSGNTIY
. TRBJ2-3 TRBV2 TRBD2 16 ASSDSLYSGGKADTQY
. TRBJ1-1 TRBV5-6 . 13 ASSLRMAVNTEAF
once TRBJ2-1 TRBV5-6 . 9 ASSLGNEQF
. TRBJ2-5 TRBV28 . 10 ASSSFQETQY
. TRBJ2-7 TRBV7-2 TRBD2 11 ASGSGGTYEQY
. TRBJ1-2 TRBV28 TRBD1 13 ASTPGQVLYYGYT
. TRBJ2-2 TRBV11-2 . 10 ASSKWSGELF
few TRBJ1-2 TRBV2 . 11 ASSGTSNYGYT
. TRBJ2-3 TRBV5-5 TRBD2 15 ASSWVWSSGVKDTQY
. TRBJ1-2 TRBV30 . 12 AWSPRGAVYGYT
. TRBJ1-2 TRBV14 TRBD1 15 ASSPWTGAHTNYGYT
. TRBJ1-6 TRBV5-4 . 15 ASSLEQGVYSSSPLH
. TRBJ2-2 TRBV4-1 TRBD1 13 ASSQRQGLVGELF
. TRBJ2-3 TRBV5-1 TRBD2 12 ASSGGETTDTQY